These T cell receptor beta chains were read from a single sample in a study of blood T cell repertoires in COVID-19. The protocol was immunoSEQ multiplex PCR, while the TCRdb copy is restricted to in-frame clones and leaves out a portion. The sample yields 170,000 or so clones, more than 90% seen once. Sequenced input: peripheral blood. All receptors come from a man aged 45 to 65 with acute or convalescent COVID-19. CDR3s include the opening cysteine and the closing phenylalanine or tryptophan. A D gene is named only where the DNA matches it firmly. Size values are once, few and many counts, or a class for expanded clones, and some rows have none.

-	TRBD1	TRBJ2-1	TRBV7-2	CASSLPKDRGPAYEQFF
-	-	TRBJ1-2	TRBV7-3	CASSPMGGGGGGYGYTF
-	-	TRBJ1-1	TRBV5-1	CASRVPERDTEAFF
-	-	TRBJ2-2	TRBV5-8	CASLRQANTGELFF
-	TRBD1	TRBJ2-7	TRBV19	CASSTRDRDYEQYF
-	TRBD2	TRBJ2-1	TRBV7-9	CASSLEGLAGGHNEQFF
-	-	TRBJ1-1	TRBV3-1/TRBV3-2	CASSSGVNTEAFF
once	-	TRBJ1-2	TRBV13	CASSENPGQNNYGYTF
-	TRBD2	TRBJ2-7	TRBV7-8	CASSSGLAGGDEQYF
once	TRBD2	TRBJ2-3	TRBV5-8	CASSFIAGLSTDTQYF
-	-	TRBJ1-2	TRBV6-5	CASTEGYYGYTF
-	TRBD2	TRBJ2-1	TRBV6-5	CASSGGVESYNEQFF
once	TRBD1	TRBJ1-1	TRBV7-9	CASGSRQGRTEAFF
few	TRBD1	TRBJ1-2	TRBV10-3	CAIRTGTGWSYTF
-	-	TRBJ2-2	TRBV28	CASRTPGTSPSGELFF
-	-	TRBJ2-5	TRBV10-3	CAISGRTGGVETQYF
-	-	TRBJ1-5	TRBV28	CASSPDTAQHF